This T cell receptor beta chain originates from a study of technical replicates of blood from a few donors. The protocol was immunoSEQ multiplex PCR, while the TCRdb copy is restricted to in-frame clones and leaves out a portion. This table holds 11,000 or so clones, around 92% found once. After removal of 3 bases from V and 9 bases from J, the junction contained 7 bases not matched to a gene. Germline assignment: CDR1 SEHNR and CDR2 FQNEAQ (reference sequence). CDR3 length: 15 amino acids. The source of this sequence is a human donor in good health. The gene calls are TRBV7-9 and TRBJ2-3; 12 bases align to TRBD2. Sequenced input: PBMCs. In DNA form, the CDR3 reads TGTGCCAGCAGCTTTACGACTAGCGGGAGAGGAACGCAGTATTTT. Protein: CASSFTTSGRGTQYF.